This TCR beta chain came from a study of cytomegalovirus exposure and HLA in healthy donors. Findings of the study overall: CMV serostatus stood as the only immune exposure information on hand. HLA alleles showed associations with approximately 15,000 TCR beta sequences in a later analysis, at a 0.05 false discovery rate. What a later analysis reportedly showed was that an Asian-associated ancestry cluster had fewer N-insertions than the 666-donor mean.

This clone has more than one count but fewer than ten. What it binds is not known. This PCR relied on a set of 60 Vbeta primers and 13 Jbeta primers. Sequencing used immunoSEQ multiplex PCR; TCRdb keeps in-frame clones, though not all of them. The sample has fewer than 150,000 clones, around 80% seen once. The CDR3 is 12 residues long. The ends were cut back, 0 bases at V and 11 bases at J, with 11 bases in the middle. Germline assignment: CDR1 SGHDT and CDR2 YYEEEE. Sequencing used PBMCs. V is TRBV5-6 and J is TRBJ1-1; D uncertain. This clonotype originated in a female donor in good health and CMV-seropositive. The CDR3 here is CASSLANSFAFF. CDR3 DNA sequence: TGTGCCAGCAGCTTGGCCAACAGTTTCGCTTTCTTT. Based on the CDR3 plus reference TRBV5-6 and TRBJ1-1, the full variable domain is DAGVTQSPTHLIKTRGQQVTLRCSPKSGHDTVSWYQQALGQGPQFIFQYYEEEERQRGNFPDRFSGHQFPNYSSELNVNALLLGDSALYLCASSLANSFAFFGQGTRLTVV.